In this sample, the clone carrying this TCR beta chain turned up once. The germline V gene encodes CDR1 SGDLS and CDR2 YYNGEE. The CDR3 is made up of 15 amino acids. V gave up 3 bases and J gave up 0 bases, with 12 bases separating them. These data belong to a study of blood T cell repertoires in COVID-19. Study-level background: Sources were T cells, B-cell-depleted T cells, or PBMCs; the material itself was cDNA or gDNA.

In the study's own analysis: Amplified reference gene primers provided the basis for estimating nucleated cell counts. Profiled with immunoSEQ multiplex PCR; TCRdb holds only in-frame clones, not every one. That table is the source of V, J and clone size, and D and trimming were worked out from the DNA. The sample records around 160,000 clones, roughly 84% being singletons. The sequenced sample consisted of PBMCs or T cells enriched from blood (not recorded which). This TCR came from a woman aged 45-60 years who had been exposed to COVID-19. The chain is built from TRBV9 and TRBJ1-1, with a weak D call TRBD1 (6 bases). The CDR3 bases are TGTGCCAGCAGCGACAGGGCCCAAATGAACACTGAAGCTTTCTTT. It yields the protein CASSDRAQMNTEAFF. Filled out from reference TRBV9 and TRBJ1-1, the complete variable domain reads DSGVTQTPKHLITATGQRVTLRCSPRSGDLSVYWYQQSLDQGLQFLIQYYNGEERAKGNILERFSAQQFPDLHSELNLSSLELGDSALYFCASSDRAQMNTEAFFGQGTRLTVV.